This entry lists 30 T cell receptor beta chains sequenced from one sample in a study of CD8 T cells in Susac syndrome. When the RNA was reverse transcribed, random hexamers were used with an input of roughly 0.45 to 1 ug. Each CDR3 protein is one row after TCRdb ran MiXCR on the immunoSEQ multiplex PCR reads. The sample contains around 130,000 distinct CDR3 sequences, roughly 92% of which appear only once. What was sequenced was CD4+ T cells from PBMCs. These receptors were collected from a human donor in good health.

The J gene is TRBJ2-4, the V gene TRBV7-8; weak D call: TRBD2 (5 bases). Germline CDR1 SGHVS, CDR2 FQNEAQ. CDR3 length: 13 residues. V was trimmed by 1 base and J by 9 bases, leaving 10 bases between them. In nucleotides, the CDR3 is TGTGCCAGCAGCTTAGATACCCGGGGCATTCAGTACTTC. Its protein product is CASSLDTRGIQYF.

The chain recombines TRBV2 with TRBJ1-5, with no clear D. Trimming removed 1 base at V and 4 bases at J, with 5 bases between. Per germline, CDR1 SNHLY and CDR2 FYNNEI. This CDR3 has 13 amino acids. The CDR3 protein is CASSEDWNQPQHF. The CDR3 nucleotides are TGTGCCAGCAGTGAAGATTGGAATCAGCCCCAGCATTTT.

The genes are TRBV3-1 and TRBJ2-1; tentatively, D is TRBD2 (6 bases). The germline V gene has CDR1 LGHDT and CDR2 YNNKEL (reference sequence). V was pared by 3 bases and J by 8 bases, with 14 bases between. The CDR3 runs to 14 residues. For the CDR3, the DNA is TGTGCCAGCAGCCATTTCTACGGGAGCGATGAGCAGTTCTTC. Its translation: CASSHFYGSDEQFF.

CDR3 loop: CASSDPRTGDNEQFF. The CDR3 DNA follows: TGTGCCAGCAGTGATCCTAGGACAGGGGACAATGAGCAGTTCTTC. J is TRBJ2-1 and V is TRBV25-1; 9 bases are a match to TRBD1. Germline trimming cut 3 bases from V and 5 bases from J; bases unmatched to any gene: 5. The CDR3 length is 15 residues. Looked up from germline, CDR1 is MGHDK and CDR2 is SYGVNS.

The rearrangement uses TRBV9 and TRBJ1-1, with no clear D. Germline assignment: CDR1 SGDLS and CDR2 YYNGEE. V gave up 0 bases and J gave up 1 base, with 7 bases separating them. The CDR3 length is 14 residues. The CDR3, as DNA: TGTGCCAGCAGCGTAGGGTGGGGGAACACTGAAGCTTTCTTT. Translation gives CASSVGWGNTEAFF.

The V call is TRBV2, the J call TRBJ2-2; 14 bases match TRBD2. Per the germline V gene, CDR1 is SNHLY and CDR2 is FYNNEI. V dropped 6 bases and J dropped 1; count of bases not matched to a gene: 4. This CDR3 has 17 residues. CDR3 in DNA: TGTGCCAGCAGACACGGACTAGCGGGAGGGAACACCGGGGAGCTGTTTTTT. This codes for CASRHGLAGGNTGELFF. Variable domain in full (rest from reference TRBV2 and TRBJ2-2): EPEVTQTPSHQVTQMGQEVILRCVPISNHLYFYWYRQILGQKVEFLVSFYNNEISEKSEIFDDQFSVERPDGSNFTLKIRSTKLEDSAMYFCASRHGLAGGNTGELFFGEGSRLTVL.

The genes are TRBV3-1 and TRBJ2-7; D is undetermined. This CDR3 spans 15 amino acids. The V gene lost 3 bases and the J gene lost 2 bases, with 14 bases spanning the gap. Germline CDR1 is LGHDT and CDR2 is YNNKEL (reference sequence). This CDR3 reads CASSHQTERTYEQYF. CDR3 coding DNA: TGTGCCAGCAGCCACCAAACCGAGCGTACCTACGAGCAGTACTTC.

The chain joins TRBV12-3 or TRBV12-4 to TRBJ2-4; D perhaps matches TRBD2 (6 bases). The CDR3 has 15 amino acids. V lost 5 bases to trimming and J lost 4 bases, with 15 bases between them. The CDR3 sequence: CASSPRHAGKNIQYF. DNA for the CDR3: TGTGCCAGCAGTCCCCGACACGCGGGAAAAAACATTCAGTACTTC.

The chain combines TRBV29-1 with TRBJ2-3; D not resolved. This CDR3 contains 11 residues. V dropped 7 bases and J dropped 5 bases, with 10 bases sitting between them. The germline CDR1 and CDR2 sequences are SQVTM and ANQGSEA. CDR3 coding DNA: TGCAGCGCTGCGCGTGAAGATACGCAGTATTTT. It is translated as CSAAREDTQYF.

The chain recombines TRBV7-8 with TRBJ2-7, with TRBD1 as a possible D gene (6 bases). The germline V gene encodes CDR1 SGHVS and CDR2 FQNEAQ. V gave up 5 bases and J gave up 0 bases, with 20 bases separating them. The CDR3 length is 17 residues. CDR3 sequence reads: CASSLLQGPPSSYEQYF. The CDR3 DNA follows: TGTGCCAGCAGCCTACTTCAGGGGCCCCCTAGCTCCTACGAGCAGTACTTC.

The chain links TRBV7-3 to TRBJ2-1; TRBD1 matches at 8 bases. This CDR3 comprises 15 residues. The J segment lost 5 bases and the V segment lost 5 bases, leaving 8 bases of the junction unmatched. The germline gives CDR1 SGHTA, CDR2 FQGTGA. The DNA for the CDR3 is TGTGCCAGCAGCCGAGGACAGGGATGGGACAATGAGCAGTTCTTC. As protein: CASSRGQGWDNEQFF.

With respect to this clonotype: Sequence at one end of the junction differs from germline and may be a read error. J is TRBJ1-1 and V is TRBV2; 7 bases are a match to TRBD1. Germline CDR1 is SNHLY and CDR2 is FYNNEI. The CDR3 extends over 14 amino acids. The CDR3 protein is CASTEQGMNTEAFF. In DNA form, the CDR3 reads TGTGCCAGCACTGAACAGGGGATGAACACTGAAGCTTTCTTT.

This rearrangement joins TRBV27 to TRBJ2-1; 11 bases agree with TRBD2. The germline V gene has CDR1 MNHEY and CDR2 SMNVEV (reference sequence). The CDR3 contains 14 residues. V shed 8 bases, J shed 8 bases, and the junction held 8 bases outside the gene matches. CDR3 bases: TGTGCCAGCCACGGACTAGCGGGTCTCGATGAGCAGTTCTTC. Translation: CASHGLAGLDEQFF.

The table lists this clonotype with a count of one. This chain links TRBV19 with TRBJ2-2; perhaps TRBD1 as D (5 bases). The ends were cut back, 6 bases at V and 6 bases at J, with 11 bases in the middle. In germline, CDR1 is LNHDA, CDR2 SQIVND (reference sequence). This CDR3 has 13 amino acids. Here the CDR3 DNA reads TGTGCCAGTAGCCCCCCAGGGCCCGGGGAGCTGTTTTTT. It encodes CASSPPGPGELFF. Drawing the rest from reference TRBV19 and TRBJ2-2, the complete variable domain is DGGITQSPKYLFRKEGQNVTLSCEQNLNHDAMYWYRQDPGQGLRLIYYSQIVNDFQKGDIAEGYSVSREKKESFPLTVTSAQKNPTAFYLCASSPPGPGELFFGEGSRLTVL.

The V gene is TRBV3-1, the J gene TRBJ2-1; maybe TRBD1 (5 bases). This CDR3 contains 12 residues. V was trimmed by 4 bases and J by 9 bases, leaving 10 bases between them. CDR1 LGHDT and CDR2 YNNKEL come from the germline V gene (reference sequence). CDR3 DNA sequence: TGTGCCAGCAGCCTCCCTGGGGCTGAGCAGTTCTTC. This codes for CASSLPGAEQFF.

This CDR3 is CASSTTSGILDTQYF. DNA for the CDR3: TGTGCCAGCTCCACGACTAGCGGGATATTAGATACGCAGTATTTT. V usage is TRBV18 and J usage is TRBJ2-3; 11 bases agree with TRBD2. Germline trimming cut 6 bases from V and 5 bases from J; bases unmatched to any gene: 7. The CDR3 runs 15 residues. In germline, CDR1 is KGHSH, CDR2 LQKENI.

The V call is TRBV5-1, the J call TRBJ2-5; D call uncertain. Germline lookup yields CDR1 SGHRS and CDR2 YFSETQ. The CDR3 loop spans 12 amino acids. V lost 0 bases and J 7 bases, leaving 7 bases between the germline ends. DNA of the CDR3: TGCGCCAGCAGCTTGGAAGAAGGGACCCAGTACTTC. Translating it yields CASSLEEGTQYF.

The chain carries TRBV12-3 or TRBV12-4 and TRBJ2-1, with 7 bases lining up with TRBD2. V shed 1 base and J 3 bases; nucleotides not matched to a gene: 3. This CDR3 comprises 15 residues. The chain's CDR3 is CASSLGSGLYNEQFF. The CDR3, as DNA: TGTGCCAGCAGTTTAGGTAGCGGGCTCTACAATGAGCAGTTCTTC.

The J gene is TRBJ1-4, the V gene TRBV3-1; D is undetermined. Trimming shortened V by 0 bases and J by 0 bases, and 5 bases separated the two germline ends. CDR3 length: 15 amino acids. CDR1 is LGHDT and CDR2 is YNNKEL in the germline V gene (reference sequence). In DNA, the CDR3 is TGTGCCAGCAGCCAAGATTCAGCAACTAATGAAAAACTGTTTTTT. Translation: CASSQDSATNEKLFF.

The gene calls are TRBV25-1 and TRBJ2-7; 8 bases are a match to TRBD1. Losses at the gene ends were 8 bases for V and 3 bases for J; bases not matched to a gene: 9. Germline V CDR1 and CDR2: MGHDK, SYGVNS. The CDR3 extends over 14 amino acids. This CDR3 is CASSRGTGDYEQYF. The DNA of the CDR3 is TGTGCCAGCTCCCGTGGGACAGGAGACTACGAGCAGTACTTC.

The chain couples TRBV5-1 to TRBJ1-2; D perhaps matches TRBD1 (5 bases). Germline CDR1 reads SGHRS; CDR2 reads YFSETQ. Trimming removed 4 bases from V and 4 bases from J, with 23 bases in between. The CDR3 sequence is 17 residues long. CDR3 region: CASSPAGRAAGFYGYTF. CDR3 DNA sequence: TGCGCCAGCAGCCCGGCGGGCAGGGCCGCCGGCTTCTATGGCTACACCTTC.

The chain carries TRBV20-1 and TRBJ1-1; possibly TRBD1 for D (5 bases). Trimming pared 0 bases from V and 1 base from J, leaving 9 bases between. Germline-derived CDR1 and CDR2 are DFQATT and SNEGSKA (reference sequence). This CDR3 region has 14 residues. The CDR3 nucleotides read TGCAGTGCTAGAGATGGGCAGGGGAACACTGAAGCTTTCTTT. This encodes CSARDGQGNTEAFF.

The chain has TRBV11-1 and TRBJ2-1; D gene uncertain. V gave up 5 bases and J gave up 10 bases, with 12 bases separating them. The CDR3 has 12 amino acids. CDR1 is SGHAT, CDR2 FQDESV, per germline (reference sequence). The CDR3 DNA reads as TGTGCCAGCAGCAACCCAGGTTACGAGCAGTTCTTC. It is translated as CASSNPGYEQFF.

V and J are TRBV5-1 and TRBJ2-3; D is unresolved. Germline-derived CDR1 and CDR2 are SGHRS and YFSETQ. The CDR3 spans 16 residues. The V end was cut by 1 base, the J end by 0 bases, with 12 bases between. The CDR3 region is CASSLSGSASTDTQYF. The CDR3 DNA sequence: TGCGCCAGCAGCTTGTCCGGCAGCGCTAGCACAGATACGCAGTATTTT.

The chain employs TRBV18 and TRBJ2-3; no definite D call. CDR1 is KGHSH, CDR2 LQKENI, per germline. The V end lost 2 bases, the J end lost 3 bases, and 15 bases lay between the germline ends. The CDR3 contains 16 residues. The CDR3 DNA reads as TGTGCCAGCTCACCAATGAGGCCCGGGTCGACAGATACGCAGTATTTT. Translation gives CASSPMRPGSTDTQYF.

In its sample, this clonotype was seen once. V is TRBV20-1 and J is TRBJ1-5, with 11 bases that match TRBD1. Germline CDR1 reads DFQATT; CDR2 reads SNEGSKA (reference sequence). The junction had 4 bases not matched to a gene; V was cut back by 6 bases and J by 6 bases. CDR3 size: 13 residues. Here the CDR3 reads CSAGTGGSQPQHF. CDR3 nucleotides: TGCAGTGCCGGGACAGGGGGAAGTCAGCCCCAGCATTTT.

V and J are TRBV15 and TRBJ1-4, with a weak D call TRBD1 (5 bases). Trimming shortened V by 5 bases and J by 6 bases, and 16 bases separated the two germline ends. This CDR3 comprises 15 residues. Germline V gives CDR1 LNHNV, CDR2 YYDKDF (reference sequence). This CDR3 reads CATSGVRGPDEKLFF. In nucleotides, the CDR3 is TGTGCCACCAGCGGTGTCCGGGGCCCGGATGAAAAACTGTTTTTT.

The V call is TRBV5-1, the J call TRBJ2-2; D remains ambiguous. The germline V gene encodes CDR1 SGHRS and CDR2 YFSETQ. This CDR3 comprises 14 residues. V was clipped by 0 bases and J by 3 bases, with 6 bases between them. CDR3 protein: CASSLDRHTGELFF. The DNA for the CDR3 is TGCGCCAGCAGCTTGGATCGACACACCGGGGAGCTGTTTTTT.

The V call is TRBV19, the J call TRBJ2-7; tentatively, D is TRBD1 or TRBD2 (5 bases each). CDR3 length: 14 amino acids. Trimming shortened V by 5 bases and J by 3 bases, and 14 bases separated the two germline ends. The germline gives CDR1 LNHDA, CDR2 SQIVND (reference sequence). CDR3 sequence reads: CASSPRDGIYEQYF. The CDR3 region has the DNA TGTGCCAGTAGTCCCCGGGACGGAATCTACGAGCAGTACTTC.

J is TRBJ2-5 and V is TRBV13; D is perhaps TRBD1 or TRBD2 (6 bases each). Germline V lookup: CDR1 PRHDT, CDR2 FYEKMQ (reference sequence). The CDR3 consists of 15 residues. Trimming removed 5 bases from V and 5 bases from J, with 18 bases in between. CDR3 protein: CASSLGGLPGETQYF. The CDR3, as DNA: TGTGCCAGCAGCCTCGGGGGCCTCCCGGGGGAGACCCAGTACTTC. The full variable domain, in which reference TRBV13 and TRBJ2-5 provide the parts outside the CDR3, is AAGVIQSPRHLIKEKRETATLKCYPIPRHDTVYWYQQGPGQDPQFLISFYEKMQSDKGSIPDRFSAQQFSDYHSELNMSSLELGDSALYFCASSLGGLPGETQYFGPGTRLLVL.